The source of this T cell receptor (beta chain) is a study of cytomegalovirus exposure and HLA in healthy donors. The overall study: A subsequent analysis reported that the 95 to 150 validation repertoires were produced on the same platform that had also been used for the roughly 670 first-cohort repertoires.

Looked up from germline, CDR1 is SGHRS and CDR2 is YFSETQ. V was clipped by 0 bases and J by 5 bases; unmatched bases: 8. This CDR3 has 16 amino acids. Whole-study results and caveats: In vitro confirmation showed a few CMV-associated chains to be CMV antigen specific. Most TCR sequences were uncommon, yet certain public TCRs appeared in many donors. With high specificity and sensitivity, the classifier reportedly diagnosed cytomegalovirus status.

On this clone: Its antigen is unidentified.

Repertoires were generated with immunoSEQ multiplex PCR, while TCRdb's copy carries only in-frame clones and drops some. This table has over 150,000 clones, 85% appearing once. The sample taken for sequencing was PBMCs. This rearrangement joins TRBV5-1 to TRBJ2-1, with 7 bases fitting TRBD2. This clonotype was sampled from a man aged 18 to 29 in good health and CMV-seropositive. Written as DNA, the CDR3 is TGCGCCAGCAGCTTGGCGGGCGGGGGTCGTAACAATGAGCAGTTCTTC. It translates to CASSLAGGGRNNEQFF. Full variable domain (remainder filled in from reference TRBV5-1 and TRBJ2-1): KAGVTQTPRYLIKTRGQQVTLSCSPISGHRSVSWYQQTPGQGLQFLFEYFSETQRNKGNFPGRFSGRQFSNSRSEMNVSTLELGDSALYLCASSLAGGGRNNEQFFGPGTRLTVL.